This is a list of T cell receptor beta chains from one sample in a study of T cell responses to AZD1222 COVID-19 vaccine. Clones were read by immunoSEQ multiplex PCR, and TCRdb kept only the in-frame ones, dropping some. This table has about 96,000 clones, about 90% appearing once. Sequencing used peripheral blood, obtained on day 0 of AZD1222 vaccination. Every receptor here comes from an adult in good health. Both conserved end residues are part of each CDR3. Each record gives: clone size, D gene, V gene, J gene, CDR3 protein, CDR3 DNA. A D gene is named only where the DNA matches it firmly. Some rows have no size entry. The others give once, few or many, or a class for an expanded clone.

>.|.|TRBV4-1|TRBJ2-2
CASSQVDQPPGELFF
TGCGCCAGCAGCCAGGTGGATCAGCCCCCCGGGGAGCTGTTTTTT
>.|.|TRBV16|TRBJ2-7
CASSHLSGGYEQYF
TGTGCCAGCAGCCATCTATCGGGCGGCTACGAGCAGTACTTC
>.|TRBD1|TRBV7-2|TRBJ1-6
CASTRTGYNSPLHF
TGTGCCAGCACCAGGACAGGGTATAATTCACCCCTCCACTTT
>.|.|TRBV6-1|TRBJ2-4
CASSDSMDIQYF
TGTGCCAGCAGCGACTCTATGGACATTCAGTACTTC
>.|.|TRBV11-3|TRBJ2-3
CASSLGLTDTQYF
TGTGCCAGCAGCTTGGGCCTCACAGATACGCAGTATTTT
>.|.|TRBV3-1/TRBV3-2|TRBJ2-5
CASSPGRQETQYF
TGTGCCAGCAGCCCCGGGCGACAAGAGACCCAGTACTTC
>.|.|TRBV7-2|TRBJ2-2
CASTVPVAQTFGELFF
TGTGCCAGCACCGTCCCCGTGGCTCAGACCTTTGGGGAGCTGTTTTTT
>once|.|TRBV5-3|TRBJ2-3
CARSSRSGKETDTQYF
TGTGCCAGAAGTTCGAGGAGCGGTAAAGAAACAGATACGCAGTATTTT
>.|.|TRBV2|TRBJ1-4
CASSLGRPVFF
TGTGCCAGCAGCTTGGGTCGCCCAGTGTTTTTT
>.|.|TRBV28|TRBJ1-1
CASSLLDINTEAFF
TGTGCCAGCAGTTTATTAGACATAAACACTGAAGCTTTCTTT
>.|TRBD1|TRBV7-9|TRBJ2-7
CASSYGTGTYEQYF
TGTGCCAGCAGCTACGGGACAGGCACCTACGAGCAGTACTTC
>.|.|TRBV6-5|TRBJ2-5
CASSYSGGQETQYF
TGTGCCAGCAGTTACTCGGGGGGCCAAGAGACCCAGTACTTC
>.|TRBD2|TRBV9|TRBJ2-3
CASSVAGGGTDTQYF
TGTGCCAGCAGCGTTGCGGGAGGTGGCACAGATACGCAGTATTTT
>.|.|TRBV5-1|TRBJ2-1
CASSFPTGQGNEQFF
TGCGCCAGCAGCTTCCCGACGGGGCAGGGCAATGAGCAGTTCTTC
>.|TRBD2|TRBV27|TRBJ2-1
CASSLRAGMNEQFF
TGTGCCAGCAGTTTACGAGCGGGGATGAATGAGCAGTTCTTC
>.|.|TRBV28|TRBJ1-1
CASLREGRTEAFF
TGTGCCAGCCTCCGGGAGGGGCGAACTGAAGCTTTCTTT
>.|TRBD2|TRBV19|TRBJ2-5
CASSTQLAGGETQYF
TGTGCCAGTAGTACGCAACTAGCGGGCGGGGAGACCCAGTACTTC
>.|.|TRBV27|TRBJ1-5
CASSGGRQPQHF
TGTGCCAGCAGTGGGGGGCGACAGCCCCAGCATTTT
>few|.|TRBV3-1/TRBV3-2|TRBJ1-6
CASSLVESPLHF
TGTGCCAGCAGCCTGGTGGAGTCACCCCTCCACTTT
>.|.|TRBV5-4|TRBJ2-3
CASSLGSGTDTQYF
TGTGCCAGCAGCTTGGGTTCGGGCACAGATACGCAGTATTTT
>.|.|TRBV30|TRBJ1-2
CAWMEGGFGYTF
TGTGCCTGGATGGAGGGAGGGTTTGGCTACACCTTC
>.|.|TRBV15|TRBJ2-7
CATSSQSGYEQYF
TGTGCCACCAGCAGTCAGTCGGGCTACGAGCAGTACTTC
>.|TRBD2|TRBV7-8|TRBJ2-1
CASSYRLASNEQFF
TGTGCCAGCAGTTACAGACTAGCCTCGAATGAGCAGTTCTTC
>once|.|TRBV29-1|TRBJ2-5
CSALWRGGETQYF
TGCAGCGCCCTCTGGCGGGGTGGGGAGACCCAGTACTTC
>.|.|TRBV10-3|TRBJ1-5
CAISAGWEGGNQPQHF
TGTGCCATCAGTGCCGGGTGGGAGGGTGGTAATCAGCCCCAGCATTTT
>.|.|TRBV28|TRBJ2-6
CASRYRTVEGNSYSGANVLTF
TGTGCCAGCAGATACCGGACAGTCGAGGGGAACTCGTACTCTGGGGCCAACGTCCTGACTTTC
>.|TRBD2|TRBV28|TRBJ2-7
CASSLMVAGPPYEQYF
TGTGCCAGCAGTTTAATGGTAGCGGGGCCTCCCTACGAGCAGTACTTC
>.|.|TRBV6-1|TRBJ2-3
CASSDRGPTDTQYF
TGTGCCAGCAGTGACAGGGGACCCACAGATACGCAGTATTTT
>.|.|TRBV5-6|TRBJ2-7
CASSLGQLSYEQYF
TGTGCCAGCAGCTTGGGGCAACTCTCCTACGAGCAGTACTTC
>.|TRBD1|TRBV15|TRBJ1-1
CATSTAGTGAKEAFF
TGTGCCACCAGCACCGCCGGGACAGGGGCGAAGGAGGCTTTCTTT
>.|TRBD2|TRBV28|TRBJ2-3
CASSLAGVPDTQYF
TGTGCCAGCAGTTTAGCGGGAGTACCAGATACGCAGTATTTT
>.|.|TRBV5-5|TRBJ1-1
CASSLDWAEAFF
TGTGCCAGCAGCTTGGATTGGGCTGAAGCTTTCTTT
>.|TRBD2|TRBV27|TRBJ2-1
CASSLWSGIRDEQFF
TGTGCCAGCAGCCTTTGGAGCGGGATTCGCGATGAGCAGTTCTTC
>.|.|TRBV5-1|TRBJ2-5
CASSLEETQYF
TGCGCCAGCAGCTTGGAAGAGACCCAGTACTTC
>.|TRBD2|TRBV5-1|TRBJ2-3
CASSLAASGLTDTQYF
TGCGCCAGCAGCTTGGCAGCTAGCGGACTTACAGATACGCAGTATTTT
>.|.|TRBV27|TRBJ2-1
CASSQLLVSYNEQFF
TGTGCCAGCAGTCAGCTTCTAGTGTCGTACAATGAGCAGTTCTTC
>once|.|TRBV28|TRBJ1-2
CASSFAGEGYGYTF
TGTGCCAGCAGTTTCGCAGGAGAGGGCTATGGCTACACCTTC
>.|.|TRBV7-9|TRBJ2-7
CASSLMAGGEQYF
TGTGCCAGCAGCTTAATGGCCGGTGGGGAGCAGTACTTC
>.|TRBD1|TRBV27|TRBJ1-4
CASGSGGNEKLFF
TGTGCCAGCGGTTCAGGGGGGAATGAAAAACTGTTTTTT
>.|TRBD2|TRBV7-9|TRBJ2-7
CASISSGLAGGGEQYF
TGTGCCAGCATTAGTTCCGGACTAGCGGGAGGGGGCGAGCAGTACTTC
>.|TRBD1|TRBV28|TRBJ1-1
CASSLLKGTGGEAFF
TGTGCCAGCAGCCTCCTCAAAGGGACAGGGGGCGAAGCTTTCTTT
>.|TRBD2|TRBV27|TRBJ2-1
CASSLTSGSNEQFF
TGTGCCAGCTCACTAACTAGCGGGAGCAATGAGCAGTTCTTC
>.|.|TRBV6-6|TRBJ2-3
CASSYQGTDTQYF
TGTGCCAGCAGTTACCAGGGGACAGATACGCAGTATTTT
>.|.|TRBV19|TRBJ2-7
CASSMFGVAYEQYF
TGTGCCAGTAGTATGTTCGGGGTTGCCTACGAGCAGTACTTC
>once|TRBD1|TRBV7-2|TRBJ1-4
CASSQGQGSKLFF
TGTGCCAGCAGCCAAGGACAGGGGTCAAAACTGTTTTTT
>once|TRBD1|TRBV11-2|TRBJ1-2
CASSLGQGADGYTF
TGTGCCAGCAGCTTAGGACAGGGGGCCGATGGCTACACCTTC
>.|.|TRBV15|TRBJ2-2
CATSRDIATTNTGELFF
TGTGCCACCAGCAGAGATATCGCTACCACGAACACCGGGGAGCTGTTTTTT
>.|TRBD1|TRBV29-1|TRBJ1-2
CSVQGQNYGYTF
TGCAGCGTTCAGGGACAGAACTATGGCTACACCTTC
>.|.|TRBV19|TRBJ1-2
CASSIPVVGGYTF
TGTGCCAGTAGTATCCCCGTTGTCGGTGGCTACACCTTC
>.|.|TRBV7-9|TRBJ2-5
CASSLNSSPQETQYF
TGTGCCAGCAGCTTAAACAGTTCCCCCCAAGAGACCCAGTACTTC
>.|.|TRBV28|TRBJ1-5
CASRRDGNQPQHF
TGTGCCAGCAGGAGGGATGGCAATCAGCCCCAGCATTTT
>.|.|TRBV18|TRBJ1-1
CASSPPGGEGTEAFF
TGTGCCAGCTCACCACCGGGCGGAGAGGGGACTGAAGCTTTCTTT
>.|TRBD1|TRBV27|TRBJ1-5
CASSPPRTGAINQPQHF
TGTGCCAGCAGTCCCCCCCGGACAGGGGCGATCAATCAGCCCCAGCATTTT
>.|.|TRBV3-1/TRBV3-2|TRBJ2-3
CASSQGPAGGMTDTQYF
TGTGCCAGCAGCCAAGGTCCTGCAGGGGGGATGACAGATACGCAGTATTTT
>.|TRBD2|TRBV5-6|TRBJ2-1
CASSFLAGHNEQFF
TGTGCCAGCAGCTTTCTAGCGGGCCACAATGAGCAGTTCTTC
>once|.|TRBV12-3/TRBV12-4|TRBJ2-1
CASSLTDEQFF
TGTGCCAGCAGTTTAACGGATGAGCAGTTCTTC
>.|.|TRBV25-1|TRBJ2-2
CASGYAGFTGELFF
TGTGCCAGCGGCTATGCAGGGTTCACCGGGGAGCTGTTTTTT